The sequence of this TCR beta chain was determined in a study of T cells after yellow fever vaccination. One entry per CDR3 protein results from TCRdb running MiXCR on the 5' RACE reads. Here the sample spans 450,000 to 650,000 distinct CDR3 sequences, about 13% being singletons. This clonotype was detected many times. The sample was PBMCs, taken on the day of the yellow fever booster vaccination. The source is a man younger than 45 who received the YFV17D yellow fever vaccine.

CDR3 DNA sequence: TGTGCCAGCAGCTTAGTTAGCGGCACGGCGGAGCAGTTCTTC. Translated: CASSLVSGTAEQFF. The chain carries TRBV7-9 and TRBJ2-1, with D maybe TRBD2 (6 bases). Deletions cut 1 base from V and 10 bases from J, with 14 bases between. The CDR3 consists of 14 residues. Germline loops: CDR1 SEHNR, CDR2 FQNEAQ (reference sequence).